This TCR beta chain was captured in a study of Ad26.COV2.S vaccination and SARS-CoV-2 variants. On the study more broadly: Intramuscular Ad26.COV2.S at 5x10^10 or 1x10^11 viral particles.

V lost 6 bases to trimming and J lost 7 bases; unmatched junction nucleotides: 11. The CDR3 length is 15 residues. Germline V gene sequence: CDR1 MNHNY, CDR2 SVGAGI (reference sequence). Profiled with immunoSEQ multiplex PCR; TCRdb holds only in-frame clones, not every one. The sample has hundreds of thousands of clones, 89% seen once; the top ten hold around 1.5%. Treatment specified: about 20 received Ad26.COV2.S at low or high dose, single or two shots; about 5 received placebo; per-sample allocation not given. Day 63 following the first vaccine or placebo injection was when the samples were taken.

The sequencing used peripheral blood, collected in a trial of Ad26.COV2.S vaccine versus placebo. The source is a person between 18 and 59 years old who received the Ad26.COV2.S COVID-19 vaccine or a placebo. This chain uses TRBV6-6 with TRBJ2-2; 7 bases are a match to TRBD1. The CDR3 DNA reads as TGTGCCAGCAGGTTCGGGACAGAGGGGTTCGGGGAGCTGTTTTTT. It is translated as CASRFGTEGFGELFF.